This entry is about one TCR beta chain. Its cognate antigen has yet to be identified. Base quality data are lacking; no much larger clone is found one base away. Using the deep immunoSEQ assay, TCR CDR3 regions were amplified from genomic DNA by multiplex PCR. Extracted genomic DNA from each cell subset was spread evenly across all wells of several immunoSEQ 96-well plates, with each plate serving as a replicate. For sorted subsets, around 200 ng genomic DNA, equal to tens of thousands of T cell genomes, was loaded into each replicate PCR. The purified libraries were quantified using a Qubit 3.0 fluorometer, sized with a Bioanalyzer 2100, and then quantified again using the KAPA Library Quantification kit. Every immunoSEQ 96-well plate was sequenced on a dedicated single-read 150-cycle Illumina NextSeq 550 flow cell. As for how the authors treated the data: The immunoSEQ output contained only junctional sequences without quality scores, so filtering could not match that applied to full-length reads. To assign V/J genes and CDR3, sequences were annotated against IMGT germline references using PyIR, a Python wrapper for IgBLAST v1.9. Reads with weak V/J assignments (E-value above 1e-6), missing CDR3, stop codons, out-of-frame junctions, or ambiguous translated residues were removed. V3J clonotypes were defined by identical inferred V gene, J gene, and CDR3 amino acid sequence. Percentage overlap between repertoires was calculated by dividing the number of shared unique clonotypes by the size of the smaller repertoire. Three approaches were used to assess repertoire richness: RTK rarefaction, the Chao1 estimator, and Recon v2.1 estimates of unobserved clonotypes. OLGA was used to compute generation probabilities for all TCRbeta clonotypes that the gDNA method yielded from a handful of donors. Held by TCRdb, this immuneACCESS table contains in-frame sequences only and omits some clones. Under half of the omission traces to an unresolved V gene where checked; the cause of the rest is unknown. V and J calls and clone size come straight from that table; D and trimming were deduced from the DNA. For this sample there are about 2.3 million clones; over 90% appear just once. The ten largest account for 0.39% of the sample.

These data come from a study of shared clonotypes between healthy human individuals (dated by TCRdb to about 2020). At the level of the whole study: The cohort included three men and two women between 18 and 49 years of age. For each donor, CD4 naive and CD4 memory were each run on three plates, CD8 naive on two plates, and CD8 memory on one plate. To estimate repertoire size and how much clonotypes are shared between individuals, the study performed deep sequencing of blood TCR repertoires from a few healthy adults. To increase sequencing depth and limit assay-specific biases, different laboratories used diverse techniques to prepare libraries and sequence TCR repertoires. Leukapheresis yielded between about 0.85 and 9 billion PBMCs per donor. Results and caveats for the whole study, not just this receptor: Rarefaction of sorted-subset datasets indicated incomplete sequencing despite the large sequencing depth. Across several donors, 5% to 6% of naive CD4, 3.5% of naive CD8, under 2.5% of memory CD4, and roughly 0.4% of memory CD8 clonotypes were shared. Sampling was restricted to blood, and TCR repertoires in tissues likely differ from the TCR repertoires found in blood. Compared with non-shared clonotypes, the clonotypes found in all four sorted-subset donors had higher generation probabilities. Naive subsets generally had larger estimated clonotype richness than memory subsets did. Based on pairwise subsampling, the degree of clonotype sharing among donors was expected to be affected by sequencing depth. Because the study included a small number of donors, the genetic and exposure-history diversity represented was limited.

The donors were healthy, HIV-negative adults with no recently reported acute infections or vaccinations. All donors were Caucasian adults living in Nashville, Tennessee, USA. Magnetic negative selection was used to enrich CD4+ T cells, after which naive cells were positively selected on CD45RA and the negative fraction became the memory subset. After blood collection by leukapheresis, PBMCs were isolated using Ficoll-Histopaque density gradient centrifugation and then cryopreserved in the vapor phase of liquid nitrogen. Purity and quantity of every magnetically sorted T cell population were checked by analytical flow cytometry. Genomic DNA was isolated from every sorted fraction and measured by UV absorbance on a Nanodrop 2000c. Taken from cysteine to phenylalanine, the CDR3 has 17 residues. Left in the record is the CDR3 DNA by itself, 51 bases read in frame from the first base. CDR1 is given as SGHDN and CDR2 as FVKESK, both from the germline V gene. Trimming takes 0 bases from V and 1 base from J, and the germline ends sit 15 bases apart.

The sequenced material came from naive CD4+ T cells from PBMCs. Read against the paper, the sample's cell subset or site label means: CD45RA+ positively selected. The chain is made from TRBV14 and TRBJ2-5; the D gene is perhaps TRBD2, from 6 matching bases. The receptor was derived from a man younger than 30 in good health. Some clones in this sample may be carry-over from other donors' samples. The nucleotide sequence reads as follows: TGTGCCAGCAGCCAAGATGGAGTAGCGGTAGTCCAAGAGACCCAGTACTTC. Its protein reads: CASSQDGVAVVQETQYF.